This T cell receptor beta chain is from a study of Graves' ophthalmopathy and Graves' hyperthyroidism. The authors amplified TCR beta CDR3 regions from RNA transcripts. The first round was an RT-PCR with HTBI primers, and the second round was a multiplex PCR. TCRdb fed the multiplex PCR reads into MiXCR, producing one record per CDR3 protein. In the table there are 40,000 to 45,000 distinct CDR3 sequences, over 40% of which are singletons. The CDR3 has 13 amino acids. CDR1 is ENHRY and CDR2 is SYGVKD in the germline V gene. Concerning this clonotype: A read error may account for a junction end that differs from germline.

This clonotype originated in an adult man with Graves' ophthalmopathy. The specimen sequenced was peripheral blood. This chain links TRBV10-3 with TRBJ1-5; D ambiguous. The CDR3 sequence: CAISGTDNPPQRF. CDR3 in DNA: TGTGCCATCAGTGGGACGGATAATCCGCCCCAGCGTTTT.